This T cell receptor (beta chain) is from a study of T cell responses to AZD1222 COVID-19 vaccine. Regarding this clone: Its antigen remains unknown.

Germline V gene lookup returns CDR1 KGHSH and CDR2 LQKENI. CDR3 length equals 14 residues. V shed 0 bases, J shed 8 bases, and the junction held 6 bases outside the gene matches. Findings of the study overall: Baseline seropositivity characterized only a handful of AZD1222 recipients. Donors in the cohort were predominantly white British and more often female, and clonal diversity was possibly underestimated. Reportedly, close to half of spike-specific TCRs are directed against unmutated variant regions.

Here immunoSEQ multiplex PCR was the method, and the copy in TCRdb shows in-frame clones only, minus some. The sample lists roughly 150,000 clones; about nine tenths were seen once. The receptor's source is an adult in good health. The chain joins TRBV18 to TRBJ1-2, with TRBD1 identical over 7 bases. Material: peripheral blood, obtained on day 0 of MenACWY control vaccination. The CDR3 nucleotides are TGTGCCAGCTCACCACCCGGACAGGTGGGCGGCTACACCTTC. It specifies CASSPPGQVGGYTF.